This T cell receptor beta chain was documented in a study of blood T cells in healthy people across ages. Alongside a J-beta primer mix, a sample-barcoded 5' primer served in a second PCR lasting about 7 to 12 cycles. The yield of each sample was at least 3 million CDR3-containing paired-end reads. TCRdb processed the 5' RACE reads anew with MiXCR; each CDR3 protein has one entry. The sample records roughly 720,000 distinct CDR3 sequences, 50% to 65% being singletons. The CDR3 is made up of 15 amino acids. Deletions cut 0 bases from V and 13 bases from J, with 20 bases between. Per germline, CDR1 SGHRS and CDR2 YFSETQ. This clonotype was picked up one time.

Sequencing input: blood. The clonotype comes from an elderly man in good health. The rearrangement links TRBV5-1 to TRBJ2-4, with D unclear. The CDR3, as DNA: TGCGCCAGCAGCTTGGGACCAGTGGATCGCAATGAGCAGTACTTC. Encoded protein: CASSLGPVDRNEQYF.